This T cell receptor beta chain was identified during a study of blood T cell repertoires in COVID-19. The CDR3 spans 15 residues. Trimming removed 2 bases from V and 0 bases from J; junction bases left unmatched: 3. The germline V gene encodes CDR1 MGHRA and CDR2 YSYEKL. This clone showed up just once. TCRdb keeps only in-frame clones here, not all; method: immunoSEQ multiplex PCR. This sample has 110,000 to 150,000 clones, with about 84% found just once. The clonotype comes from a young woman who had been exposed to COVID-19. This chain joins TRBV4-1 and TRBJ1-1; 7 nucleotides line up with TRBD1. Sequencing was carried out using PBMCs or T cells enriched from blood (not recorded which). CDR3 amino acids: CASSQPGQLNTEAFF. CDR3 DNA: TGCGCCAGCAGCCAACCGGGACAGTTGAACACTGAAGCTTTCTTT.